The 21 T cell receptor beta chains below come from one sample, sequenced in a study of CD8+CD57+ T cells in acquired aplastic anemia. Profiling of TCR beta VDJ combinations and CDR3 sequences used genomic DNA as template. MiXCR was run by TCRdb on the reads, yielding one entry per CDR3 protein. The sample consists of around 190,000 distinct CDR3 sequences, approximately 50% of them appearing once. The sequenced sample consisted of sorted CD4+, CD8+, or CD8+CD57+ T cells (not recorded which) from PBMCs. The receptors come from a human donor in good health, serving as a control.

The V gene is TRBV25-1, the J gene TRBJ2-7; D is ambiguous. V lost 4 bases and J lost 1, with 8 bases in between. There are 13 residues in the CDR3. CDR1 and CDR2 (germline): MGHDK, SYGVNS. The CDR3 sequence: CASSGVESYEQYF. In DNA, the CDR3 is TGTGCCAGCAGTGGAGTGGAGTCCTACGAGCAGTACTTC.

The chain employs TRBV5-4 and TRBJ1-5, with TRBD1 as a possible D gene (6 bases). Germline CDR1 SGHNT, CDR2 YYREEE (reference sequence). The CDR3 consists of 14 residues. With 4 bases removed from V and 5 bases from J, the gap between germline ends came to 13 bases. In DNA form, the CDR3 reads TGTGCCAGCAGCCCGTGGACAGTCTATCAGCCCCAGCATTTT. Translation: CASSPWTVYQPQHF.

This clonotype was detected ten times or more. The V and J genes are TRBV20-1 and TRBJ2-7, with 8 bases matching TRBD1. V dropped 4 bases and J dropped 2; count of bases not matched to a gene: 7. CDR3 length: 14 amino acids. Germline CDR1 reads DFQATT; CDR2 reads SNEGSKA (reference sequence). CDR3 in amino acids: CSATFTGGPYEQYF. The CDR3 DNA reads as TGCAGTGCTACCTTCACAGGGGGACCCTACGAGCAGTACTTC.

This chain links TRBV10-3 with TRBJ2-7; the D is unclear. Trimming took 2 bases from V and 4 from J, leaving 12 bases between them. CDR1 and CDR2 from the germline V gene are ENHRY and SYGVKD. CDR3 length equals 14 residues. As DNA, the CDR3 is TGTGCCATCAGTGAGATTGGGGTTACTTACGAGCAGTACTTC. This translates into CAISEIGVTYEQYF.

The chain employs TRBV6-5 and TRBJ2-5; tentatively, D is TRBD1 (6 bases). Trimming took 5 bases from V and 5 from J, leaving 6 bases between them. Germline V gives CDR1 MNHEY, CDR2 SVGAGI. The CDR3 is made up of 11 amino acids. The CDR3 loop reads CASSDRETQYF. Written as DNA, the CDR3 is TGTGCCAGCAGTGACAGGGAGACCCAGTACTTC.

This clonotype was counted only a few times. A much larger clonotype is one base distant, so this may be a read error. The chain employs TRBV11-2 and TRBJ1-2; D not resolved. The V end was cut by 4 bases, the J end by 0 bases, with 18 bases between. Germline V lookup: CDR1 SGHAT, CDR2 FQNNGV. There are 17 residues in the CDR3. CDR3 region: CASSSLRVERPNYGYTF. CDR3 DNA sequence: TGTGCCAGCAGCTCCCTCCGCGTCGAGCGGCCTAACTATGGCTACACCTTC.

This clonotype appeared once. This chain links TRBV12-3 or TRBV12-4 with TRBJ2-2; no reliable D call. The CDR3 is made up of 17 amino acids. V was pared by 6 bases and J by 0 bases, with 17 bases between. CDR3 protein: CASRPWSVGSNTGELFF. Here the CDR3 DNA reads TGTGCCAGCAGACCCTGGTCGGTAGGTTCGAACACCGGGGAGCTGTTTTTT.

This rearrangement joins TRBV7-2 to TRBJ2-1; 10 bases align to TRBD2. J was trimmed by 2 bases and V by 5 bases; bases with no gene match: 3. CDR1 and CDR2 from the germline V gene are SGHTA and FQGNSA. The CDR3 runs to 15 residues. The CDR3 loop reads CASSQSGGAYNEQFF. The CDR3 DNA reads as TGTGCCAGCAGCCAGAGCGGGGGGGCCTACAATGAGCAGTTCTTC.

CDR3 sequence reads: CSARLAGTDTQYF. In DNA form, the CDR3 reads TGCAGTGCTCGACTAGCCGGCACAGATACGCAGTATTTT. The chain has TRBV20-1 and TRBJ2-3; the match to TRBD2 covers 7 bases. V was pared by 5 bases and J by 1 base, with 3 bases of the junction left unmatched. The germline gives CDR1 DFQATT, CDR2 SNEGSKA (reference sequence). This CDR3 has 13 amino acids.

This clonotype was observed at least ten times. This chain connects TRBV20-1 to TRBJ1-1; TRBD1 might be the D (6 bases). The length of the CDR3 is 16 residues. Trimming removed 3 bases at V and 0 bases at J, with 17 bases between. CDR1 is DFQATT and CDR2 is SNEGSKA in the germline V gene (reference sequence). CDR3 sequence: CSASPGHTVMNTEAFF. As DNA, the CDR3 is TGCAGTGCTAGCCCGGGACACACCGTTATGAACACTGAAGCTTTCTTT.

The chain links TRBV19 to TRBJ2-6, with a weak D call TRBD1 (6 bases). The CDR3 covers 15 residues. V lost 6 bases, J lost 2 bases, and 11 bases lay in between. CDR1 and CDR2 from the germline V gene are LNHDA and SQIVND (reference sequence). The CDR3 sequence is CASRGQGPGANVLTF. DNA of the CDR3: TGTGCCAGTAGGGGTCAGGGGCCTGGGGCCAACGTCCTGACTTTC. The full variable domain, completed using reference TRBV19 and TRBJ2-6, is DGGITQSPKYLFRKEGQNVTLSCEQNLNHDAMYWYRQDPGQGLRLIYYSQIVNDFQKGDIAEGYSVSREKKESFPLTVTSAQKNPTAFYLCASRGQGPGANVLTFGAGSRLTVL.

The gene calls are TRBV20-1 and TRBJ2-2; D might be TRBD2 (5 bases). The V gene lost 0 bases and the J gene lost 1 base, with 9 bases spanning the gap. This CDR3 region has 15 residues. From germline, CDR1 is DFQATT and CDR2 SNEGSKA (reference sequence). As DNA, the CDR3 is TGCAGTGCTAGAGATACGGGGAGGAACACCGGGGAGCTGTTTTTT. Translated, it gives CSARDTGRNTGELFF.

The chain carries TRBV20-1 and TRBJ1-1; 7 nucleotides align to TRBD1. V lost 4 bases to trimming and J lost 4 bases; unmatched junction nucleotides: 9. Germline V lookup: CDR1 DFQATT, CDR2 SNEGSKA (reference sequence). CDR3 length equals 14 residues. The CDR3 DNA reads TGCAGTGCTAAACCTAGACAGGGCGTCACTGAAGCTTTCTTT. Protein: CSAKPRQGVTEAFF.

CDR3 region: CASSLAPTLAGGGSGTQYF. The CDR3 DNA sequence: TGTGCCAGCAGCTTAGCCCCCACCCTAGCGGGAGGGGGCAGCGGTACGCAGTATTTT. The genes are TRBV11-3 and TRBJ2-3, with 12 nucleotides matching TRBD2. This CDR3 is built from 19 residues. The J segment lost 8 bases and the V segment lost 1 base, leaving 16 bases of the junction unmatched. The germline V gene has CDR1 SGHNT and CDR2 YENEEA.

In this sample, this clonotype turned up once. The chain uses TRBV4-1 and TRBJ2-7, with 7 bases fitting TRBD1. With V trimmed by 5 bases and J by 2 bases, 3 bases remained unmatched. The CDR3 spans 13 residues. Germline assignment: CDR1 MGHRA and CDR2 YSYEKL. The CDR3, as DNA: TGCGCCAGCAGCGGGGGACAGACCTACGAGCAGTACTTC. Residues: CASSGGQTYEQYF.

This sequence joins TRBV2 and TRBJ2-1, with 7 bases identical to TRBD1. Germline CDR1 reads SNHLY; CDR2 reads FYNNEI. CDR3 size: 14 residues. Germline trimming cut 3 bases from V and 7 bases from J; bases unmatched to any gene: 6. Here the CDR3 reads CASSDRGKRNEQFF. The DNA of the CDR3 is TGTGCCAGCAGTGACAGGGGGAAACGAAATGAGCAGTTCTTC.

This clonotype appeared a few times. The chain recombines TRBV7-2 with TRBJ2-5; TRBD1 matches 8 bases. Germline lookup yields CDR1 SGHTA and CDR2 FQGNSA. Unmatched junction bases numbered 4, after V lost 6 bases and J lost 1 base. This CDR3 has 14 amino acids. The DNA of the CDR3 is TGTGCCAGCAGAAGGACAGGGAGCCAAGAGACCCAGTACTTC. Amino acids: CASRRTGSQETQYF.

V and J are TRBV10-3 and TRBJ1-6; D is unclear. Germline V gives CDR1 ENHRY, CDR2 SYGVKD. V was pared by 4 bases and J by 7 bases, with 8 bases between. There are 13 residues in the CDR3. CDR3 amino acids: CAISAQENSPLHF. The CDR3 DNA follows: TGTGCCATCAGTGCGCAGGAAAATTCACCCCTCCACTTT.

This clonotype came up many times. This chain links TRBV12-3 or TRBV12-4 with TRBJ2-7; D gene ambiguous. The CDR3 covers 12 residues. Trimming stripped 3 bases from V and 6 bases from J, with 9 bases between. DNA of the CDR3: TGTGCCAGCAGTTTGGACGGAGCCGAGCAGTACTTC. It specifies CASSLDGAEQYF.

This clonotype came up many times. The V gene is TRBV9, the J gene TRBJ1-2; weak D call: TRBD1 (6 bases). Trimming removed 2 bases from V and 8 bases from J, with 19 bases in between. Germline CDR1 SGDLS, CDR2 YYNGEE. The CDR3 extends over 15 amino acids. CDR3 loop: CASSVHGDIADGYTF. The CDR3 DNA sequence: TGTGCCAGCAGCGTTCACGGGGACATCGCGGACGGCTACACCTTC.

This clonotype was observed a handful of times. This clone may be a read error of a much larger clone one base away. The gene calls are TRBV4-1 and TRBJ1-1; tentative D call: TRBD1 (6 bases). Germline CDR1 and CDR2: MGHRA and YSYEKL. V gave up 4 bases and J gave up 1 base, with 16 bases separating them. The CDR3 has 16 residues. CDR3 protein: CASSPGRGAKNTEAFF. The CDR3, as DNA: TGCGCCAGCAGCCCCGGACGGGGGGCGAAGAACACTGAAGCTTTCTTT.